A single sample is the source of the 27 T cell receptor beta chains below, sequenced in a study of cytomegalovirus exposure and HLA in healthy donors. Measured with immunoSEQ multiplex PCR; TCRdb has only the in-frame clones, and not every one. Of about 360,000 clones listed, 86% are singletons. What was sequenced was PBMCs. These receptors came from a woman younger than 35 in good health and CMV-seronegative.

The chain links TRBV6-1 to TRBJ2-1; D unresolved. The germline CDR1 and CDR2 sequences are MNHNS and SASEGT. This CDR3 is 13 amino acids long. The V and J ends lost 6 bases and 8 bases respectively, with 14 bases between them. This chain's CDR3 is CASRGTGSDEQFF. In nucleotides, the CDR3 is TGTGCCAGCAGAGGAACCGGGTCGGATGAGCAGTTCTTC.

This chain uses TRBV5-1 with TRBJ2-7; D is undetermined. The CDR3 sequence is 13 residues long. Deletions cut 2 bases from V and 2 bases from J, with 8 bases between. Per germline, CDR1 SGHRS and CDR2 YFSETQ. CDR3 nucleotides: TGCGCCAGCAGCTTCTCCCCCCCCTACGAGCAGTACTTC. It specifies CASSFSPPYEQYF.

Of note for this clone: Different DNA sequences within this sample yield the same CDR3. The chain has TRBV7-6 and TRBJ1-1, with D uncertain. CDR1 is SGHVS, CDR2 FNYEAQ, per germline. This CDR3 has 14 amino acids. The germline V and J ends were trimmed by 0 bases and 4 bases, with 9 bases remaining between them. The CDR3 region is CASSLARGATEAFF. DNA for the CDR3: TGTGCCAGCAGCTTAGCCCGGGGAGCCACTGAAGCTTTCTTT.

The V call is TRBV27, the J call TRBJ2-7; weak D call: TRBD2 (7 bases). Trimming took 3 bases from V and 1 from J, leaving 13 bases between them. Germline assignment: CDR1 MNHEY and CDR2 SMNVEV (reference sequence). This CDR3 is 15 amino acids long. CDR3 in amino acids: CASSFSRGPSYEQYF. In nucleotides, the CDR3 is TGTGCCAGCAGTTTTTCGCGGGGGCCGTCCTACGAGCAGTACTTC.

This sequence joins TRBV2 and TRBJ2-2; TRBD2 aligns across 14 bases. The V and J ends lost 7 bases and 7 bases, in that order; junction bases with no gene match: 5. Germline loops: CDR1 SNHLY, CDR2 FYNNEI. The CDR3 is 15 residues long. The CDR3 region has the DNA TGTGCCAGCAAGGGACTAGCGGGAGCGATCGGGGAGCTGTTTTTT. Its protein product is CASKGLAGAIGELFF. Full variable domain (missing parts from reference TRBV2 and TRBJ2-2): EPEVTQTPSHQVTQMGQEVILRCVPISNHLYFYWYRQILGQKVEFLVSFYNNEISEKSEIFDDQFSVERPDGSNFTLKIRSTKLEDSAMYFCASKGLAGAIGELFFGEGSRLTVL.

This chain links TRBV27 with TRBJ2-7; D unresolved. Germline CDR1 and CDR2: MNHEY and SMNVEV (reference sequence). There are 15 residues in the CDR3. V was cut by 6 bases and J by 2 bases, with 17 bases left in between. The CDR3 DNA reads TGTGCCAGCAGCCGCCAATCGGAGCACCCCTACGAGCAGTACTTC. Encoded protein: CASSRQSEHPYEQYF.

V usage is TRBV6-5 and J usage is TRBJ1-5; 8 bases fit TRBD1. V gave up 7 bases and J gave up 3 bases; unmatched junction bases: 5. Germline V gives CDR1 MNHEY, CDR2 SVGAGI. The CDR3 is made up of 14 amino acids. The CDR3 loop reads CASMGTGYNQPQHF. CDR3 DNA: TGTGCCAGCATGGGGACAGGTTACAATCAGCCCCAGCATTTT.

The genes are TRBV28 and TRBJ1-2; 7 bases are shared with TRBD1. Germline trimming cut 6 bases from V and 7 bases from J; bases unmatched to any gene: 14. The CDR3 is made up of 15 amino acids. Looked up from germline, CDR1 is MDHEN and CDR2 is SYDVKM. CDR3 amino acids: CASSSSRGAWSGYTF. The CDR3 bases are TGTGCCAGCAGCAGTAGCAGGGGGGCGTGGAGTGGCTACACCTTC.

This sequence joins TRBV10-3 and TRBJ1-1; the D gene is possibly TRBD1 (6 bases). CDR1 is ENHRY, CDR2 SYGVKD, per germline. The CDR3 is made up of 15 amino acids. Trimming shortened V by 2 bases and J by 0 bases, and 10 bases separated the two germline ends. The CDR3 DNA follows: TGTGCCATCAGTGAGCTGGACAGATTGAACACTGAAGCTTTCTTT. This gives the protein CAISELDRLNTEAFF.

This chain connects TRBV4-1 to TRBJ2-1, with a tentative D call TRBD1 (5 bases). V dropped 3 bases and J dropped 4 bases, with 10 bases sitting between them. The CDR3 extends over 14 amino acids. Germline CDR1 is MGHRA and CDR2 is YSYEKL. CDR3 residues: CASSQKGAYNEQFF. The CDR3 nucleotides are TGCGCCAGCAGCCAGAAAGGGGCGTACAATGAGCAGTTCTTC.

This rearrangement joins TRBV9 to TRBJ1-6; perhaps TRBD1 as D (5 bases). The CDR3 runs to 15 residues. Germline V gives CDR1 SGDLS, CDR2 YYNGEE. The V end was cut by 4 bases, the J end by 2 bases, with 10 bases between. CDR3: CASSLKQAYNSPLHF. CDR3 nucleotides: TGTGCCAGCAGCCTTAAACAGGCCTATAATTCACCCCTCCACTTT.

This chain connects TRBV6-5 to TRBJ1-1; D call uncertain. The germline V gene has CDR1 MNHEY and CDR2 SVGAGI. Trimming shortened V by 0 bases and J by 5 bases, and 10 bases separated the two germline ends. This CDR3 spans 14 amino acids. In DNA form, the CDR3 reads TGTGCCAGCAGTTACTCGCCGAGGAAAACTGAAGCTTTCTTT. Translation gives CASSYSPRKTEAFF.

This sequence joins TRBV10-3 and TRBJ1-5, with 8 positions matching TRBD1. Germline CDR1 is ENHRY and CDR2 is SYGVKD. The CDR3 runs to 16 residues. V lost 1 base to trimming and J lost 9 bases; unmatched junction nucleotides: 11. CDR3 sequence (DNA): TGTGCCATCAGTGAGTTTTCAGACAGGGGCAGGGGGCCCCAGCATTTT. As protein: CAISEFSDRGRGPQHF.

CDR3 protein: CASSLGPSGPHNEQFF. CDR3 DNA sequence: TGTGCCAGCAGCCTGGGCCCTAGCGGCCCCCACAATGAGCAGTTCTTC. The chain has TRBV7-3 and TRBJ2-1; 7 bases map to TRBD2. Trimming took 5 bases from V and 5 from J; bases not matched to a gene: 12. The CDR3 has 16 residues. From germline, CDR1 is SGHTA and CDR2 FQGTGA.

V is TRBV19 and J is TRBJ2-3; a weak D match, TRBD2 (7 bases). Trimming cost V 2 bases and J 3 bases, with 18 bases left between them. This CDR3 is 17 amino acids long. Per germline, CDR1 LNHDA and CDR2 SQIVND (reference sequence). DNA of the CDR3: TGTGCCAGTAGTATAAGTTGGGAGGGCAGGGGTACAGATACGCAGTATTTT. This codes for CASSISWEGRGTDTQYF.

This chain joins TRBV28 and TRBJ2-7, with a tentative D call TRBD1 (6 bases). This CDR3 comprises 16 residues. V was shortened by 7 bases and J by 5 bases, with 24 bases between the two germline ends. The germline V gene encodes CDR1 MDHEN and CDR2 SYDVKM. The CDR3 region has the DNA TGTGCCAGCACCCTCAGATACGGCAGGGGATCTGACGAGCAGTACTTC. Protein sequence: CASTLRYGRGSDEQYF.

The chain employs TRBV15 and TRBJ2-1; D is unclear. Trimming took 1 base from V and 7 from J, leaving 5 bases between them. This CDR3 region has 12 residues. Germline CDR1 LNHNV, CDR2 YYDKDF (reference sequence). The DNA for the CDR3 is TGTGCCACCAGCAGAGCCCTTAATGAGCAGTTCTTC. Its translation is CATSRALNEQFF.

This chain connects TRBV30 to TRBJ1-6, with D possibly being TRBD1 (5 bases). V was pared by 0 bases and J by 6 bases, with 9 bases between. CDR3 length equals 14 residues. Germline assignment: CDR1 GTSNPN and CDR2 SVGIG (reference sequence). The CDR3 region is CAWSVGDSNSPLHF. In nucleotides, the CDR3 is TGTGCCTGGAGTGTTGGGGACTCTAATTCACCCCTCCACTTT.

The chain couples TRBV6-1 to TRBJ2-3; D gene unclear. V shed 1 base and J shed 6 bases, with 14 bases lying between them. Germline CDR1 reads MNHNS; CDR2 reads SASEGT. The CDR3 is 15 residues long. CDR3 coding DNA: TGTGCCAGCAGTGAAGTGTCGCTATTCCCCGATACGCAGTATTTT. Residues: CASSEVSLFPDTQYF.

The gene calls are TRBV10-3 and TRBJ2-7, with TRBD2 matching 10 bases. Unmatched junction bases numbered 6, after V lost 10 bases and J lost 3 bases. CDR1 and CDR2 (germline): ENHRY, SYGVKD. The CDR3 has 13 amino acids. The CDR3 region has the DNA TGTGCCACAGGACTAGCGGATTACTACGAGCAGTACTTC. As protein: CATGLADYYEQYF.

The chain joins TRBV6-5 to TRBJ1-5; possibly TRBD1 for D (5 bases). V was shortened by 0 bases and J by 0 bases, with 6 bases between the two germline ends. Germline CDR1 MNHEY, CDR2 SVGAGI. This CDR3 is built from 15 residues. The CDR3 sequence is CASSYSQGSNQPQHF. In DNA form, the CDR3 reads TGTGCCAGCAGTTACTCCCAGGGTAGCAATCAGCCCCAGCATTTT.

This sequence joins TRBV7-9 and TRBJ1-1; 11 bases line up with TRBD1. Germline CDR1 SEHNR, CDR2 FQNEAQ (reference sequence). V lost 3 bases, J lost 5 bases, and 5 bases stayed unmatched. The CDR3 runs 15 residues. CDR3 amino acids: CASSFRDRGVTEAFF. The CDR3 coding sequence is TGTGCCAGCAGCTTCCGGGACAGGGGGGTGACTGAAGCTTTCTTT.

The V and J genes are TRBV27 and TRBJ2-7; 8 bases line up with TRBD1. The CDR3 totals 15 residues. V dropped 5 bases and J dropped 3; count of bases not matched to a gene: 9. Germline loops: CDR1 MNHEY, CDR2 SMNVEV (reference sequence). CDR3 sequence (DNA): TGTGCCAGCAGTCCCGACAGGGGCAACAGCTACGAGCAGTACTTC. This sequence encodes CASSPDRGNSYEQYF.

The chain links TRBV2 to TRBJ2-3; 7 bases match TRBD1. The germline V gene has CDR1 SNHLY and CDR2 FYNNEI. V shed 5 bases, J shed 1 base, and the junction held 15 bases outside the gene matches. The CDR3 is 18 amino acids. CDR3 nucleotide sequence: TGTGCCAGCAGTCAAAATCCCACAGGGGCCCTTGGCACAGATACGCAGTATTTT. This translates into CASSQNPTGALGTDTQYF.

The chain uses TRBV15 and TRBJ2-7; 9 bases map to TRBD1. This CDR3 region has 12 residues. The V and J ends lost 8 bases and 2 bases, in that order; junction bases with no gene match: 1. CDR1 and CDR2 (germline): LNHNV, YYDKDF (reference sequence). The CDR3 sequence: CATGTGTYEQYF. CDR3 DNA sequence: TGTGCCACCGGGACAGGGACCTACGAGCAGTACTTC.

The CDR3 sequence: CASSIPTPGLAGVGNEQYF. CDR3 nucleotide sequence: TGTGCCAGTAGTATACCTACTCCAGGACTAGCGGGAGTCGGAAACGAGCAGTACTTC. This chain uses TRBV19 with TRBJ2-7; 13 positions agree with TRBD2. The CDR3 is 19 residues long. CDR1 and CDR2 (germline): LNHDA, SQIVND (reference sequence). V was pared by 2 bases and J by 5 bases, with 15 bases of the junction left unmatched. Full variable domain (outside the CDR3, taken from reference TRBV19 and TRBJ2-7): DGGITQSPKYLFRKEGQNVTLSCEQNLNHDAMYWYRQDPGQGLRLIYYSQIVNDFQKGDIAEGYSVSREKKESFPLTVTSAQKNPTAFYLCASSIPTPGLAGVGNEQYFGPGTRLTVT.

As for this clone: Within the sample, other DNA sequences also encode this same CDR3. The rearrangement uses TRBV28 and TRBJ1-1; D gene unclear. V shed 3 bases and J shed 0 bases, with 5 bases lying between them. The germline V gene has CDR1 MDHEN and CDR2 SYDVKM. The CDR3 consists of 13 residues. The CDR3 DNA sequence: TGTGCCAGCAGTTTTCGTATGAACACTGAAGCTTTCTTT. Translating gives CASSFRMNTEAFF.